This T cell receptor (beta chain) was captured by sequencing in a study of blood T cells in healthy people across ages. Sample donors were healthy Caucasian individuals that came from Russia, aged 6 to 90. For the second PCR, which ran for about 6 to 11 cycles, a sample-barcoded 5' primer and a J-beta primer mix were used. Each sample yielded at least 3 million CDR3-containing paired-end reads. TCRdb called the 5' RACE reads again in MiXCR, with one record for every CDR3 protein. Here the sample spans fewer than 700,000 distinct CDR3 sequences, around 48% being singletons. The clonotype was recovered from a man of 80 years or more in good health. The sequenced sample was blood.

CDR3 DNA sequence: TGTGCCTGGAGCTGGGGACAGACCTACGAGCAGTACTTC. Protein product: CAWSWGQTYEQYF. The chain employs TRBV30 and TRBJ2-7, with 7 bases fitting TRBD1. CDR3 length: 13 residues. The germline V gene has CDR1 GTSNPN and CDR2 SVGIG (reference sequence). V trimming: 3 bases; J trimming: 2 bases; junction bases outside the gene matches: 4. The full variable domain, in which reference TRBV30 and TRBJ2-7 provide the parts outside the CDR3, is SQTIHQWPATLVQPVGSPLSLECTVEGTSNPNLYWYRQAAGRGLQLLFYSVGIGQISSEVPQNLSASRPQDRQFILSSKKLLLSDSGFYLCAWSWGQTYEQYFGPGTRLTVT.